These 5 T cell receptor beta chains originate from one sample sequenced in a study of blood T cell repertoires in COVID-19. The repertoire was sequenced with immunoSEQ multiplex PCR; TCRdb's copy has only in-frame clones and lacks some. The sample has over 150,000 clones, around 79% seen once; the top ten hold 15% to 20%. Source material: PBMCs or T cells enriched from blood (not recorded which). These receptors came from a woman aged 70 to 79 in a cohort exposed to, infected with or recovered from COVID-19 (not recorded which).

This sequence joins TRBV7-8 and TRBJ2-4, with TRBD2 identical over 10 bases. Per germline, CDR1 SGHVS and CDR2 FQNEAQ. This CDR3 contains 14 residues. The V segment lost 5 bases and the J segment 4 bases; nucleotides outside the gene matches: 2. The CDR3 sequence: CASSEREGKNIQYF. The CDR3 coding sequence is TGTGCCAGCAGCGAGCGGGAGGGAAAAAACATTCAGTACTTC.

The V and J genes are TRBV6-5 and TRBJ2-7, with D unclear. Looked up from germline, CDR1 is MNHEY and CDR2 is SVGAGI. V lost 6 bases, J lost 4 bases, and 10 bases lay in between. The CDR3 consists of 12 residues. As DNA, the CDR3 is TGTGCCAGCAGCCCAGCAGGTTACGAGCAGTACTTC. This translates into CASSPAGYEQYF.

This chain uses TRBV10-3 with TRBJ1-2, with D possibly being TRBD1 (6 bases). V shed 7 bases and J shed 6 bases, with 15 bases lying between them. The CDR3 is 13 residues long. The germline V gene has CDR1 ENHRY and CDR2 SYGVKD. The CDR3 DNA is TGTGCCATCACCACACAGGGATTCGATGGCTACACCTTC. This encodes CAITTQGFDGYTF.

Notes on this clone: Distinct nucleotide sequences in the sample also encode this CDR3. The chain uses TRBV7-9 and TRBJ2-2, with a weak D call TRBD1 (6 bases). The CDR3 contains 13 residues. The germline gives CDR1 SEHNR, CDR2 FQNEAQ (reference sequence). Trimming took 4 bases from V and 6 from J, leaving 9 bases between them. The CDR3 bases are TGTGCCAGCAGCTCACAGGGCGCCGGGGAGCTGTTTTTT. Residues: CASSSQGAGELFF. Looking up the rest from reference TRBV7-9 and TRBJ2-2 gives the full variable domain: DTGVSQNPRHKITKRGQNVTFRCDPISEHNRLYWYRQTLGQGPEFLTYFQNEAQLEKSRLLSDRFSAERPKGSFSTLEIQRTEQGDSAMYLCASSSQGAGELFFGEGSRLTVL.

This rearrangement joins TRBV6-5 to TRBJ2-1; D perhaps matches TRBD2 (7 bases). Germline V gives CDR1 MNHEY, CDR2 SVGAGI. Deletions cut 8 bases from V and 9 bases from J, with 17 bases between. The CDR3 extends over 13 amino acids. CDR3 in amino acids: CASGKGGKGEQFF. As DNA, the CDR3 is TGTGCCAGCGGGAAGGGGGGGAAAGGTGAGCAGTTCTTC.